This T cell receptor beta chain derives from a study of CD8+ T cells in alopecia areata. This clone rates as medium-sized. The authors extracted RNA and reverse transcribed it into cDNA as the sequencing template. Repertoires were generated with immunoSEQ multiplex PCR, while TCRdb's copy carries only in-frame clones and drops some. This sample has tens of thousands of clones, with more than 40% found just once. There are 16 residues in the CDR3. The germline V gene has CDR1 MGHRA and CDR2 YSYEKL. V shed 1 base, J shed 4 bases, and the junction held 4 bases outside the gene matches. Lesional scalp punch biopsies and peripheral blood came from alopecia areata patients. CD4+ and CD8+ T cells were sorted from PBMCs stained for CD3, CD4 and CD8.

The receptor comes from a human donor with alopecia areata. The sequencing here drew on CD8+ T cells sorted from blood, taken at week 0. The chain couples TRBV4-1 to TRBJ2-3; 11 nucleotides match TRBD2. CDR3 sequence: CASSQGLAGGPDTQYF. Here the CDR3 DNA reads TGCGCCAGCAGCCAAGGGTTAGCGGGAGGGCCAGATACGCAGTATTTT.